These 11 T cell receptor beta chains originate from one sample sequenced in a study of OX40 agonist ivuxolimab in advanced cancers. Profiled with immunoSEQ multiplex PCR; TCRdb holds only in-frame clones, not every one. Seen here are some 65,000 clones, roughly 76% observed once, and the top ten hold roughly 1.6%. The sequenced sample was CD4+ or CD8+ T cells sorted from blood, obtained in a trial of the OX40 agonist ivuxolimab. The receptors originated from an adult with an advanced solid tumor such as melanoma, head and neck, liver or kidney cancer.

Of note for this clone: Additional DNA sequences in this sample encode the identical CDR3. J is TRBJ2-5 and V is TRBV5-1, with unresolved D. The V and J ends lost 0 bases and 5 bases respectively, with 8 bases between them. The CDR3 length is 13 residues. Per germline, CDR1 SGHRS and CDR2 YFSETQ. The DNA for the CDR3 is TGCGCCAGCAGCTTGGAGGGTTCGGAGACCCAGTACTTC. Encoded protein: CASSLEGSETQYF.

About this clone: This may stem from a read error, because a much larger clone lies one nucleotide away. Other DNA sequences in this sample translate to the same CDR3. CDR3 amino acids: CAWSYETAFPANYRTNEKLFF. CDR3 bases: TGTGCCTGGAGTTATGAAACAGCTTTCCCAGCGAACTACCGAACTAATGAAAAACTGTTTTTT. The chain links TRBV30 to TRBJ1-4; D not resolved. The germline gives CDR1 GTSNPN, CDR2 SVGIG (reference sequence). V was trimmed by 2 bases and J by 1 base, leaving 29 bases between them. The CDR3 spans 21 residues.

The table lists this clone with a few counts. The J gene is TRBJ2-1, the V gene TRBV4-1, with 7 positions matching TRBD2. The CDR3 covers 16 residues. Losses at the gene ends were 3 bases for V and 2 bases for J; bases not matched to a gene: 7. Germline V gene sequence: CDR1 MGHRA, CDR2 YSYEKL. As DNA, the CDR3 is TGCGCCAGCAGCCAGGGAACCAGCGGGGCCTACAATGAGCAGTTCTTC. It translates to CASSQGTSGAYNEQFF.

The chain uses TRBV9 and TRBJ1-1, with TRBD1 as a possible D gene (5 bases). Germline lookup yields CDR1 SGDLS and CDR2 YYNGEE. V was trimmed by 4 bases and J by 4 bases, leaving 14 bases between them. This CDR3 is built from 14 residues. The CDR3 sequence is CASSSHVGGTEAFF. The CDR3, as DNA: TGTGCCAGCAGCTCACATGTCGGGGGCACTGAAGCTTTCTTT.

The V call is TRBV30, the J call TRBJ1-5; unclear D gene. Germline CDR1 GTSNPN, CDR2 SVGIG (reference sequence). V was trimmed by 1 base and J by 3 bases, leaving 10 bases between them. This CDR3 contains 14 residues. The CDR3 region has the DNA TGTGCCTGGAGTGAGGGCCCGCTCAATCAGCCCCAGCATTTT. This translates into CAWSEGPLNQPQHF.

This clone was recorded only once. The CDR3 protein is CASSIAGAGDYTGELFF. DNA for the CDR3: TGTGCCAGTAGTATAGCGGGGGCAGGTGATTACACCGGGGAGCTGTTTTTT. The rearrangement links TRBV19 to TRBJ2-2; either TRBD1 or TRBD2 may supply D (6 bases each). Deletions cut 1 base from V and 3 bases from J, with 15 bases between. The V gene's germline CDR1 is LNHDA and CDR2 SQIVND (reference sequence). This CDR3 is 17 amino acids long.

The chain links TRBV27 to TRBJ2-7, with TRBD1 identical over 11 bases. Losses at the gene ends were 6 bases for V and 7 bases for J; bases not matched to a gene: 11. CDR1 and CDR2 (germline): MNHEY, SMNVEV (reference sequence). The CDR3 runs 15 residues. In DNA, the CDR3 is TGTGCCAGCAGCAACCCGGGACAGGGGGTCGAAGAGCAGTACTTC. This gives the protein CASSNPGQGVEEQYF.

The J gene is TRBJ1-2, the V gene TRBV9; TRBD1 is a possible D gene (5 bases). The CDR3 is made up of 14 amino acids. Trimming removed 0 bases at V and 8 bases at J, with 14 bases between. Per the germline V gene, CDR1 is SGDLS and CDR2 is YYNGEE. The DNA of the CDR3 is TGTGCCAGCAGCGTAGCAGCAGACAGTAAGGGCTACACCTTC. The encoded protein is CASSVAADSKGYTF. Supplemented by reference TRBV9 and TRBJ1-2, the full variable domain reads DSGVTQTPKHLITATGQRVTLRCSPRSGDLSVYWYQQSLDQGLQFLIQYYNGEERAKGNILERFSAQQFPDLHSELNLSSLELGDSALYFCASSVAADSKGYTFGSGTRLTVV.

The genes are TRBV30 and TRBJ2-2, with 9 bases that match TRBD2. Germline V CDR1 and CDR2: GTSNPN, SVGIG (reference sequence). The CDR3 is made up of 16 amino acids. V was clipped by 8 bases and J by 3 bases; unmatched bases: 13. In DNA form, the CDR3 reads TGTGCCGCCAGACCCCTTAGCGGGAGCGACACCGGGGAGCTGTTTTTT. Residues: CAARPLSGSDTGELFF.

The J gene is TRBJ1-1, the V gene TRBV2; D is perhaps TRBD1 (5 bases). Looked up from germline, CDR1 is SNHLY and CDR2 is FYNNEI. V was cut by 2 bases and J by 5 bases, with 15 bases left in between. The CDR3 runs to 15 residues. CDR3 loop: CASSERGARGTEAFF. The CDR3 DNA sequence: TGTGCCAGCAGTGAACGCGGGGCACGGGGGACTGAAGCTTTCTTT.

This clone was observed a handful of times. V gene TRBV10-2 combines with J gene TRBJ2-1; 8 bases are a match to TRBD1. The germline V gene has CDR1 WSHSY and CDR2 SAAADI. Germline trimming cut 6 bases from V and 7 bases from J; bases unmatched to any gene: 11. This CDR3 contains 15 residues. The CDR3 loop reads CASRTGTGDWNEQFF. The CDR3 DNA reads as TGCGCCAGCAGAACCGGGACAGGAGATTGGAATGAGCAGTTCTTC.